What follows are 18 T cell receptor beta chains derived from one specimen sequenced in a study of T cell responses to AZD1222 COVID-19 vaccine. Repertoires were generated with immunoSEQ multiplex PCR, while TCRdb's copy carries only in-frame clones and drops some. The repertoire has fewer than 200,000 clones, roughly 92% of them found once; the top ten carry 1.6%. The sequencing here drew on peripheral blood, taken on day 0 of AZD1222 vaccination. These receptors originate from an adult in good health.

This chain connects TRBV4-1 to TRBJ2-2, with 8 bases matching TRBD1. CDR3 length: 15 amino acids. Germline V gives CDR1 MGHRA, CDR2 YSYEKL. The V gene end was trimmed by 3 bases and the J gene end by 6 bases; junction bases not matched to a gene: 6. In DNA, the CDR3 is TGCGCCAGCAGCCATCGGCAGGGGGCGGCCGGGGAGCTGTTTTTT. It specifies CASSHRQGAAGELFF.

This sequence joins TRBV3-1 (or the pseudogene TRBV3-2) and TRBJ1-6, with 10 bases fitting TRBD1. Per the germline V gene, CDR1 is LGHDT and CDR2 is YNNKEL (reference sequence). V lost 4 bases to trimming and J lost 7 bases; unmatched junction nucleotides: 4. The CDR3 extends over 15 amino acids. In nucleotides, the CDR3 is TGTGCCAGCAGCCCTAGGGACAGGGGCAATTCACCCCTCCACTTT. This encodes CASSPRDRGNSPLHF.

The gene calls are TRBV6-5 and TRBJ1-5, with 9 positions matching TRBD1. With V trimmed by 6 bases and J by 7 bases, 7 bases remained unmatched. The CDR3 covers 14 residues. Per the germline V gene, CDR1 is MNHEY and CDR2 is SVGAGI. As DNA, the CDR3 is TGTGCCAGCAGGCAAACAGGGGGCGGGCAGCCCCAGCATTTT. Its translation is CASRQTGGGQPQHF.

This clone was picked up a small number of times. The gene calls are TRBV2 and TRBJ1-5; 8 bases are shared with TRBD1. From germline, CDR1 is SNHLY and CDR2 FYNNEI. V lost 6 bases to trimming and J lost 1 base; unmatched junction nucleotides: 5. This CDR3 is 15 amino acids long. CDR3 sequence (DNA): TGTGCCAGCAGAGGACAGGGAGTAAGCAATCAGCCCCAGCATTTT. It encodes CASRGQGVSNQPQHF.

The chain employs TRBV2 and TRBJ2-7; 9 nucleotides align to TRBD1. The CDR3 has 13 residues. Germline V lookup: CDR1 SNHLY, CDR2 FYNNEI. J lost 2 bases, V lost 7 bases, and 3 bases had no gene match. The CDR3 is CASMTGGPYEQYF. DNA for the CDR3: TGTGCCAGCATGACAGGGGGTCCCTACGAGCAGTACTTC.

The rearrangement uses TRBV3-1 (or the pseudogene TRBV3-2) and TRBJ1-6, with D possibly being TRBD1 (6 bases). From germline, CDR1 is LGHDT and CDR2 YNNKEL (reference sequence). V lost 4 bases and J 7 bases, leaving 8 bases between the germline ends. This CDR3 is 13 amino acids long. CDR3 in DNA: TGTGCCAGCAGCCTCAGGGGAAATTCACCCCTCCACTTT. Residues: CASSLRGNSPLHF.

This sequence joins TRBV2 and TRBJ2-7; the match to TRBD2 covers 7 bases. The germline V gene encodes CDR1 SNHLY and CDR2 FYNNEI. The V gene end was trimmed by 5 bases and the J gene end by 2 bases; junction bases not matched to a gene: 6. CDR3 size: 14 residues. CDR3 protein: CASSLSAGAYEQYF. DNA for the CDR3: TGTGCCAGCAGTCTGTCGGCGGGGGCCTACGAGCAGTACTTC.

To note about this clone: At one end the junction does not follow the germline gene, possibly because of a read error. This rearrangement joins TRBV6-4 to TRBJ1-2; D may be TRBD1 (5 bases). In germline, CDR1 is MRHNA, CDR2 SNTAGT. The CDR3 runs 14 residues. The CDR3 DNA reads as TGTGCCAGCAGTAACTCGGGACTCTCGGGAGGCTACACCTTC. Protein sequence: CASSNSGLSGGYTF.

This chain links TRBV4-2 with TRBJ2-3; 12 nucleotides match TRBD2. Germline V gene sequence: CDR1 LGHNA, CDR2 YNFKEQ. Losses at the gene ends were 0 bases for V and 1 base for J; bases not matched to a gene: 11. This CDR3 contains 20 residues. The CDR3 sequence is CASSQEPSGGALPGTDTQYF. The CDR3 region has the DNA TGTGCCAGCAGCCAAGAGCCTAGCGGGGGGGCTTTACCTGGCACAGATACGCAGTATTTT.

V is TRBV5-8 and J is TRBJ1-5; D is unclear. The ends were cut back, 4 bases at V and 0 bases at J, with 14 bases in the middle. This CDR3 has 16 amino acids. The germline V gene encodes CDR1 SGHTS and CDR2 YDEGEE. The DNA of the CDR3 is TGTGCCAGCAGCCGACGGGGAGAAGGTAGCAATCAGCCCCAGCATTTT. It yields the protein CASSRRGEGSNQPQHF.

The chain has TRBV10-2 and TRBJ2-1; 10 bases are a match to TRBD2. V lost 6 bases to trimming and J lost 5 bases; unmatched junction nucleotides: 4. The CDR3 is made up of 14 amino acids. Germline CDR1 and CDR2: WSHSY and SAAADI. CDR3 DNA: TGCGCCAGCAGCTGGACTAGCGGAAACAATGAGCAGTTCTTC. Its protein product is CASSWTSGNNEQFF.

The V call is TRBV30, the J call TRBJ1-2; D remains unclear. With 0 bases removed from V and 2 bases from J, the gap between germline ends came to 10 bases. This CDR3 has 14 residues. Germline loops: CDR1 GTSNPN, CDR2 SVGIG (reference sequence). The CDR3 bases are TGTGCCTGGAGTGTAGGTAGGGTAAACTATGGCTACACCTTC. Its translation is CAWSVGRVNYGYTF.

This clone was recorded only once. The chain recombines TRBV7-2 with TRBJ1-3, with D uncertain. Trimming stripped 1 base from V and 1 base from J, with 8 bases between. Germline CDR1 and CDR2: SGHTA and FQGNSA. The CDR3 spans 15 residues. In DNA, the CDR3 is TGTGCCAGCAGCTTAGGTGATAGGTCTGGAAACACCATATATTTT. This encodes CASSLGDRSGNTIYF.

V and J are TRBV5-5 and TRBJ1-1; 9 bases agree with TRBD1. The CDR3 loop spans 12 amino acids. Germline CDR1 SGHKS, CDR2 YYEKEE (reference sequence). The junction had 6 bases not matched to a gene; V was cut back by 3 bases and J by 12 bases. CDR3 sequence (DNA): TGTGCCAGCAGCTGGGACAGGGACAGAACTTTCTTT. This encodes CASSWDRDRTFF.

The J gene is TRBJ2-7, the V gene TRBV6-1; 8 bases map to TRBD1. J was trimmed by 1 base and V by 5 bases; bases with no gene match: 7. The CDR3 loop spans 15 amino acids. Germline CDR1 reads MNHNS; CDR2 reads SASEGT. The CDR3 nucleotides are TGTGCCAGCAGTCAGACAGGGGAGGTTTCCTACGAGCAGTACTTC. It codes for CASSQTGEVSYEQYF.

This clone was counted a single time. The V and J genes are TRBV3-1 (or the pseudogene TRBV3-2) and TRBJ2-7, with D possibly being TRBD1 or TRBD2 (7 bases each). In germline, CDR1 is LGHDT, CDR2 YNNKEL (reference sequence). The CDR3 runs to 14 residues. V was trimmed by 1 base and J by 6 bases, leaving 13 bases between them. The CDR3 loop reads CASSQGQGGSEQYF. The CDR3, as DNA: TGTGCCAGCAGCCAAGGACAGGGAGGGAGCGAGCAGTACTTC.

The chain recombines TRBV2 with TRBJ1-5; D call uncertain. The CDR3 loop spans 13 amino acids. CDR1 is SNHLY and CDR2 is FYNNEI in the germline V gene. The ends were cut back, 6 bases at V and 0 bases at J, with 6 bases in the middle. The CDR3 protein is CASRIYSNQPQHF. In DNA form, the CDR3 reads TGTGCCAGCAGGATCTATAGCAATCAGCCCCAGCATTTT.

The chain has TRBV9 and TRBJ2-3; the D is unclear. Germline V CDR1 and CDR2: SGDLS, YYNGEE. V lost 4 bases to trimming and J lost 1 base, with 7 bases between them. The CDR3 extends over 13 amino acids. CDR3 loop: CASSPTGTDTQYF. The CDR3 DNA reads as TGTGCCAGCAGCCCCACGGGCACAGATACGCAGTATTTT.